Shown below are 22 T cell receptor beta chains from a single sample sequenced in a study of shared clonotypes between healthy human individuals. Clones were read by immunoSEQ multiplex PCR, and TCRdb kept only the in-frame ones, dropping some. The table lists 2 million to 2.5 million clones, about 92% of them singletons, with more than 1.5% in the top ten. CD8 cells classed as naive were CD45RO-negative and positively selected for CCR7, excluding terminally differentiated effector memory CD45RA+ cells. The sequenced sample consisted of naive CD8+ T cells from PBMCs. The receptors shown here come from a man aged 18 to 35 in good health. Some clones in this sample may be carry-over from other donors' samples.

This clone was seen once. The chain combines TRBV14 with TRBJ2-5, with D unclear. From germline, CDR1 is SGHDN and CDR2 FVKESK. The V and J ends lost 0 bases and 2 bases respectively, with 16 bases between them. The CDR3 length is 17 residues. The CDR3 region is CASSQDMALLGQETQYF. For the CDR3, the DNA is TGTGCCAGCAGCCAAGATATGGCCCTCCTCGGTCAAGAGACCCAGTACTTC.

The chain couples TRBV27 to TRBJ2-3; D perhaps matches TRBD2 (6 bases). CDR3 length: 14 amino acids. V lost 3 bases and J 15 bases, leaving 22 bases between the germline ends. Germline assignment: CDR1 MNHEY and CDR2 SMNVEV (reference sequence). Here the CDR3 DNA reads TGTGCCAGCAGTTTGGGCGGGACTTCAGAGGGCCAATATTTT. As protein: CASSLGGTSEGQYF.

The J gene is TRBJ2-3, the V gene TRBV9; unclear D gene. Germline lookup yields CDR1 SGDLS and CDR2 YYNGEE. The CDR3 extends over 11 amino acids. Trimming pared 0 bases from V and 7 bases from J, leaving 3 bases between. The CDR3 loop is CASSVGHTQYF. CDR3 nucleotides: TGTGCCAGCAGCGTAGGCCATACGCAGTATTTT.

The chain employs TRBV29-1 and TRBJ2-3; D unclear. This CDR3 has 17 residues. CDR1 SQVTM and CDR2 ANQGSEA come from the germline V gene. Between the trimmed V and J ends, which lost 0 bases and 1 base, there was a span of 17 bases. CDR3 region: CSVEESRHPRGTDTQYF. CDR3 coding DNA: TGCAGCGTTGAAGAGAGCCGACACCCTCGGGGCACAGATACGCAGTATTTT.

The chain uses TRBV5-4 and TRBJ2-5; TRBD1 aligns across 7 bases. Germline values: CDR1 SGHNT, CDR2 YYREEE (reference sequence). Germline trimming cut 0 bases from V and 2 bases from J; bases unmatched to any gene: 7. This CDR3 is built from 16 residues. In DNA form, the CDR3 reads TGTGCCAGCAGCTTGGTTCCTGGGACAGAACAAGAGACCCAGTACTTC. Translated: CASSLVPGTEQETQYF.

The genes are TRBV19 and TRBJ2-7; D remains ambiguous. The CDR3 has 14 amino acids. V lost 2 bases and J lost 5, with 13 bases in between. Germline assignment: CDR1 LNHDA and CDR2 SQIVND (reference sequence). The CDR3 DNA sequence: TGTGCCAGTAGTATACGTATGTGGCCAGACGAGCAGTACTTC. This gives the protein CASSIRMWPDEQYF.

This clone was seen just once. The chain is built from TRBV7-9 and TRBJ2-1; a possible D gene is TRBD1 (6 bases). The germline gives CDR1 SEHNR, CDR2 FQNEAQ (reference sequence). The CDR3 totals 14 residues. V was cut by 3 bases and J by 2 bases, with 8 bases left in between. DNA of the CDR3: TGTGCCAGCAGCTTGACAGGTCCCTACAATGAGCAGTTCTTC. This sequence encodes CASSLTGPYNEQFF. The entire variable domain, with the rest obtained from reference TRBV7-9 and TRBJ2-1, is as follows: DTGVSQNPRHKITKRGQNVTFRCDPISEHNRLYWYRQTLGQGPEFLTYFQNEAQLEKSRLLSDRFSAERPKGSFSTLEIQRTEQGDSAMYLCASSLTGPYNEQFFGPGTRLTVL.

The gene calls are TRBV7-8 and TRBJ2-7; 14 bases line up with TRBD2. After removal of 5 bases from V and 5 bases from J, the junction contained 11 bases not matched to a gene. The CDR3 length is 17 residues. Germline V gives CDR1 SGHVS, CDR2 FQNEAQ. The DNA of the CDR3 is TGTGCCAGCAGCATCGGGACTAGCGGGGGAGCGAGGCACGAGCAGTACTTC. Its translation is CASSIGTSGGARHEQYF.

This chain joins TRBV29-1 and TRBJ2-5; D is ambiguous. The CDR3 runs to 15 residues. V lost 5 bases, J lost 2 bases, and 18 bases lay in between. In germline, CDR1 is SQVTM, CDR2 ANQGSEA. The CDR3 region has the DNA TGCAGCGTTAACGAAGAGGTCCGGGCACAAGAGACCCAGTACTTC. Amino acids: CSVNEEVRAQETQYF.

This clone has only one observation. The rearrangement uses TRBV5-1 and TRBJ2-7, with D perhaps matching TRBD1 (5 bases). CDR1 is SGHRS, CDR2 YFSETQ, per germline. The CDR3 has 14 amino acids. Trimming shortened V by 1 base and J by 6 bases, and 14 bases separated the two germline ends. The CDR3 DNA is TGCGCCAGCAGCTTGAATTTCAGGGTTAGCGAGCAGTACTTC. The encoded protein is CASSLNFRVSEQYF.

The rearrangement uses TRBV9 and TRBJ2-1; 13 bases fit TRBD2. The germline CDR1 and CDR2 sequences are SGDLS and YYNGEE. V shed 3 bases and J 1 base; nucleotides not matched to a gene: 10. This CDR3 is built from 19 residues. The CDR3 nucleotides are TGTGCCAGCAGCGCCCCGGGACTAGCGGGACCGGAGTCCTACAATGAGCAGTTCTTC. It specifies CASSAPGLAGPESYNEQFF.

The chain is built from TRBV7-9 and TRBJ2-7; D gene ambiguous. V lost 0 bases, J lost 2 bases, and 8 bases lay in between. There are 14 residues in the CDR3. Germline-derived CDR1 and CDR2 are SEHNR and FQNEAQ (reference sequence). The CDR3 region has the DNA TGTGCCAGCAGCTTAGCTCAGAAGCCCTACGAGCAGTACTTC. Its translation is CASSLAQKPYEQYF.

The chain joins TRBV4-1 to TRBJ2-1; D is unclear. CDR1 is MGHRA and CDR2 is YSYEKL in the germline V gene. This CDR3 region has 16 residues. V lost 3 bases to trimming and J lost 9 bases, with 21 bases between them. The CDR3 is CASSHPPVLPWAEQFF. CDR3 in DNA: TGCGCCAGCAGCCACCCCCCGGTTTTGCCCTGGGCTGAGCAGTTCTTC.

On this clone: Other DNA sequences within the sample encode an identical CDR3. The chain is built from TRBV27 and TRBJ2-4; D not certain. There are 15 residues in the CDR3. V was trimmed by 6 bases and J by 0 bases, leaving 12 bases between them. Germline V gives CDR1 MNHEY, CDR2 SMNVEV (reference sequence). The CDR3 region has the DNA TGTGCCAGCAGCCCGTCCGAGCTAGCCAAAAACATTCAGTACTTC. As protein: CASSPSELAKNIQYF.

The gene calls are TRBV6-6 and TRBJ2-1, with 12 bases aligning to TRBD2. The CDR3 totals 16 residues. V lost 7 bases, J lost 2 bases, and 6 bases stayed unmatched. Germline V gene lookup returns CDR1 MNHNY and CDR2 SVGAGI (reference sequence). The CDR3 bases are TGTGCCAGCACTTCTAGCGGGAGGGGACCCTACAATGAGCAGTTCTTC. Amino acid sequence: CASTSSGRGPYNEQFF.

V is TRBV28 and J is TRBJ2-1, with a tentative D call TRBD1 (6 bases). Trimming removed 7 bases at V and 6 bases at J, with 13 bases between. The CDR3 runs 13 residues. Germline-derived CDR1 and CDR2 are MDHEN and SYDVKM. The CDR3 DNA reads TGTGCCAGCACCAGATCCAGGGGCAATGAGCAGTTCTTC. It specifies CASTRSRGNEQFF.

The chain has TRBV28 and TRBJ1-5; no clear D gene. The germline CDR1 and CDR2 sequences are MDHEN and SYDVKM. The V gene lost 6 bases and the J gene lost 4 bases, with 10 bases spanning the gap. There are 13 residues in the CDR3. As DNA, the CDR3 is TGTGCCAGCAGCCAATCCCAGAATCAGCCCCAGCATTTT. Translation: CASSQSQNQPQHF.

To note about this clone: At one end, the junction sequence differs from germline, possibly due to a read error. The rearrangement uses TRBV19 and TRBJ1-1; no firm D call. The CDR3 runs 14 residues. Germline V CDR1 and CDR2: LNHDA, SQIVND (reference sequence). CDR3 nucleotides: TGTGCCAGTAGTATATTCTTCGCCTCCTTTGAACCTTTCTTT. This translates into CASSIFFASFEPFF.

This chain connects TRBV7-9 to TRBJ1-2; 7 bases fit TRBD1. CDR1 and CDR2 from the germline V gene are SEHNR and FQNEAQ (reference sequence). Trimming removed 2 bases from V and 8 bases from J; junction bases left unmatched: 11. The CDR3 spans 15 residues. The CDR3: CASSLSPGTDEGYTF. Written as DNA, the CDR3 is TGTGCCAGCAGCTTATCGCCAGGGACAGACGAAGGCTACACCTTC. The variable domain in full, completed from reference TRBV7-9 and TRBJ1-2, reads DTGVSQNPRHKITKRGQNVTFRCDPISEHNRLYWYRQTLGQGPEFLTYFQNEAQLEKSRLLSDRFSAERPKGSFSTLEIQRTEQGDSAMYLCASSLSPGTDEGYTFGSGTRLTVV.

The chain has TRBV6-1 and TRBJ2-1; the match to TRBD2 covers 7 bases. The CDR3 totals 17 residues. CDR1 and CDR2 from the germline V gene are MNHNS and SASEGT. Trimming removed 2 bases from V and 3 bases from J; junction bases left unmatched: 10. The CDR3 coding sequence is TGTGCCAGCAGTGAATATCAAGGGAGGGCTTACTACAATGAGCAGTTCTTC. It codes for CASSEYQGRAYYNEQFF.

This chain joins TRBV11-2 and TRBJ1-1; D is ambiguous. The CDR3 is 17 amino acids. Trimming stripped 2 bases from V and 6 bases from J, with 22 bases between. CDR1 is SGHAT, CDR2 FQNNGV, per germline. The DNA for the CDR3 is TGTGCCAGCAGCTTACAATTCGGGCAGGATGTTGCGGCTGAAGCTTTCTTT. Its protein product is CASSLQFGQDVAAEAFF.

The rearrangement joins TRBV19 to TRBJ1-1, with a weak D call TRBD1 (5 bases). CDR1 is LNHDA and CDR2 is SQIVND in the germline V gene (reference sequence). V lost 3 bases to trimming and J lost 5 bases, with 13 bases between them. CDR3 length equals 14 residues. The CDR3 is CASSMYYGATEAFF. CDR3 nucleotides: TGTGCCAGTAGTATGTATTACGGGGCAACTGAAGCTTTCTTT.